This T cell receptor (beta chain) originates from a study of T cells in women clearing cervical HPV infection. General study results and limits: Unknown T-cell numbers per sample may underlie the richness differences.

CDR3 length equals 15 residues. The protocol was immunoSEQ multiplex PCR, while the TCRdb copy is restricted to in-frame clones and leaves out a portion. This sample lists tens of thousands of clones; its ten largest clones have more than 3.5%. Notes on this clone: Its antigen is undetermined. The sequence runs out 3 residues before the end of the CDR3; the remainder is reconstructed from the germline J gene.

The receptor was isolated from a woman aged 18 to 75 with a cervical HPV16 infection that either progressed to CIN3+ or cleared (not recorded which). The rearrangement joins TRBV23-1 to TRBJ2-4; perhaps TRBD1 as D (5 bases). TRBV23-1 qualifies as an ORF whose function is uncertain. What was sequenced was blood buffy coat. The sequenced CDR3 bases are TGCGCCAGCAGTCAAGACTTGGGGCGCGGCTATGGT. This gives the protein CASSQDLGRGYG. The full CDR3 protein reads CASSQDLGRGYGQYF.